These 32 T cell receptor beta chains were all obtained from the same sample, sequenced in a study of T cells after yellow fever vaccination. TCRdb passed the 5' RACE reads through MiXCR, listing each CDR3 protein once. The profile shows 300,000 or so distinct CDR3 sequences, 3% to 4.5% of them singletons. Sequencing used PBMCs, obtained 5 days after the yellow fever booster vaccination. These receptors came from a man aged 18 to 29 who received the YFV17D yellow fever vaccine.

This clonotype showed up many times. The rearrangement links TRBV5-6 to TRBJ1-1; TRBD1 is a possible D gene (6 bases). V lost 6 bases and J lost 4, with 19 bases in between. From germline, CDR1 is SGHDT and CDR2 YYEEEE. CDR3 size: 15 residues. DNA for the CDR3: TGTGCCAGCACCTCACTATCGGGGGCGACCACTGAAGCTTTCTTT. Its translation: CASTSLSGATTEAFF.

This clonotype was detected ten times or more. The chain links TRBV5-1 to TRBJ2-7, with TRBD1 as a possible D gene (5 bases). Germline lookup yields CDR1 SGHRS and CDR2 YFSETQ. The CDR3 extends over 14 amino acids. The V and J ends lost 0 bases and 3 bases respectively, with 10 bases between them. Here the CDR3 DNA reads TGCGCCAGCAGCTTGGGTGGCAGGGACTACGAGCAGTACTTC. The encoded protein is CASSLGGRDYEQYF.

This clonotype was detected many times. The chain employs TRBV6-6 and TRBJ1-1; D not certain. The germline gives CDR1 MNHNY, CDR2 SVGAGI (reference sequence). The length of the CDR3 is 13 residues. Trimming took off 2 bases at V and 2 bases at J, with 6 bases between the two ends. This CDR3 reads CASSYRDNTEAFF. DNA for the CDR3: TGTGCCAGCAGTTACAGGGATAACACTGAAGCTTTCTTT.

This clonotype was seen a few times. CDR3 amino acids: CASRSGGEYNEQFF. In DNA, the CDR3 is TGTGCCAGCAGGAGCGGGGGAGAATACAATGAGCAGTTCTTC. The chain recombines TRBV6-5 with TRBJ2-1, with 8 nucleotides matching TRBD2. V dropped 6 bases and J dropped 4; count of bases not matched to a gene: 5. The germline CDR1 and CDR2 sequences are MNHEY and SVGAGI. This CDR3 has 14 amino acids.

The chain links TRBV6-5 to TRBJ1-4; 8 bases are a match to TRBD1. This CDR3 spans 15 amino acids. V lost 6 bases, J lost 3 bases, and 6 bases stayed unmatched. Germline V lookup: CDR1 MNHEY, CDR2 SVGAGI. CDR3 in DNA: TGTGCCAGCAGGGACAGGGATTGGGCTAATGAAAAACTGTTTTTT. It specifies CASRDRDWANEKLFF.

The chain is built from TRBV10-2 and TRBJ2-7, with 9 nucleotides matching TRBD2. J lost 7 bases, V lost 3 bases, and 7 bases had no gene match. The CDR3 totals 14 residues. Per germline, CDR1 WSHSY and CDR2 SAAADI. CDR3 loop: CASSDPVLAGEQYF. As DNA, the CDR3 is TGCGCCAGCAGTGACCCCGTCCTAGCGGGGGAGCAGTACTTC.

The chain links TRBV18 to TRBJ1-4; TRBD1 might be the D (5 bases). V was pared by 6 bases and J by 8 bases, with 19 bases between. Germline V CDR1 and CDR2: KGHSH, LQKENI. This CDR3 spans 15 amino acids. The CDR3 protein is CASSAAVGDDEKLFF. CDR3 sequence (DNA): TGTGCCAGCTCCGCCGCTGTAGGGGACGACGAAAAACTGTTTTTT.

This clonotype was seen at least ten times. The gene calls are TRBV24-1 and TRBJ1-2; possible D gene TRBD1, 5 bases. With 6 bases removed from V and 4 bases from J, the gap between germline ends came to 20 bases. The CDR3 consists of 16 residues. Per the germline V gene, CDR1 is KGHDR and CDR2 is SFDVKD. The CDR3 bases are TGTGCCACCAGTAGGACGTGGAGGGGAGGGCTCTATGGCTACACCTTC. It encodes CATSRTWRGGLYGYTF.

This clonotype showed up just a few times. V usage is TRBV4-1 and J usage is TRBJ2-5, with D perhaps being TRBD1 or TRBD2 (6 bases each). The CDR3 consists of 15 residues. CDR1 MGHRA and CDR2 YSYEKL come from the germline V gene. V was shortened by 4 bases and J by 7 bases, with 19 bases between the two germline ends. The CDR3 region has the DNA TGCGCCAGCAGCCCCCAAGGGGGGCAGTTGGGGACCCAGTACTTC. It translates to CASSPQGGQLGTQYF.

The rearrangement uses TRBV4-1 and TRBJ1-6, with D possibly being TRBD1 (5 bases). V lost 4 bases, J lost 10 bases, and 20 bases lay in between. The V gene's germline CDR1 is MGHRA and CDR2 YSYEKL. The CDR3 sequence is 16 residues long. This CDR3 is CASSPGPGAAGSPLHF. The DNA for the CDR3 is TGCGCCAGCAGCCCGGGACCTGGGGCCGCAGGGTCACCCCTCCACTTT.

This clonotype was seen only a few times. The chain employs TRBV5-1 and TRBJ1-2; no reliable D call. This CDR3 has 15 residues. Germline values: CDR1 SGHRS, CDR2 YFSETQ. The V gene lost 0 bases and the J gene lost 4 bases, with 13 bases spanning the gap. The CDR3 spells CASSLGWQDFYGYTF. The DNA of the CDR3 is TGCGCCAGCAGCTTGGGCTGGCAGGATTTCTATGGCTACACCTTC.

This clonotype was recorded a few times. The chain combines TRBV7-2 with TRBJ1-6, with TRBD1 as a possible D gene (6 bases). Germline V lookup: CDR1 SGHTA, CDR2 FQGNSA. This CDR3 is built from 15 residues. Trimming removed 1 base at V and 5 bases at J, with 9 bases between. The CDR3 nucleotides read TGTGCCAGCAGCTTAGAGGCAGGGGATAATTCACCCCTCCACTTT. Protein: CASSLEAGDNSPLHF.

This clonotype turned up a few times. CDR3 sequence (DNA): TGTGCCAGCAGCGTAGCCGGGGGCGGACAGGGGAGTAACTATGGCTACACCTTC. It encodes CASSVAGGGQGSNYGYTF. The V call is TRBV9, the J call TRBJ1-2, with 9 nucleotides matching TRBD1. The CDR3 is 18 amino acids. From germline, CDR1 is SGDLS and CDR2 YYNGEE. Losses at the gene ends were 0 bases for V and 1 base for J; bases not matched to a gene: 10.

The table lists this clonotype with a few counts. The chain employs TRBV11-2 and TRBJ1-1; 7 bases are shared with TRBD1. V dropped 4 bases and J dropped 0; count of bases not matched to a gene: 11. Germline V lookup: CDR1 SGHAT, CDR2 FQNNGV. CDR3 length: 17 residues. CDR3 residues: CASSCPGEQGMNTEAFF. The CDR3 region has the DNA TGTGCCAGCAGCTGCCCAGGTGAACAGGGGATGAACACTGAAGCTTTCTTT.

This sequence joins TRBV18 and TRBJ2-2; D unclear. With 4 bases removed from V and 4 bases from J, the gap between germline ends came to 13 bases. Germline CDR1 and CDR2: KGHSH and LQKENI. The CDR3 length is 15 residues. The CDR3 sequence is CASSLMSDTTGELFF. The DNA of the CDR3 is TGTGCCAGCTCACTGATGTCAGATACCACCGGGGAGCTGTTTTTT.

This clonotype has more than one count but fewer than ten. The chain recombines TRBV10-1 with TRBJ2-3, with a tentative D call TRBD1 (6 bases). The CDR3 is made up of 13 amino acids. V dropped 3 bases and J dropped 4 bases, with 8 bases sitting between them. Germline V lookup: CDR1 WNHNN, CDR2 SYGVQD (reference sequence). For the CDR3, the DNA is TGCGCCAGCAGTGAAGGGGGATCAGATACGCAGTATTTT. Its translation: CASSEGGSDTQYF.

V gene TRBV6-2 or TRBV6-3 combines with J gene TRBJ2-7, with D unresolved. The CDR3 consists of 13 residues. V lost 6 bases and J 0 bases, leaving 9 bases between the germline ends. Germline V lookup: CDR1 MNHEY, CDR2 SVGEGT. CDR3 amino acids: CASRSQSSYEQYF. The CDR3 bases are TGTGCCAGCAGGTCACAGAGCTCCTACGAGCAGTACTTC.

In this sample, this clonotype turned up many times. The genes are TRBV5-1 and TRBJ2-2; D might be TRBD1 or TRBD2, each matching 5 bases. The CDR3 extends over 17 amino acids. Germline lookup yields CDR1 SGHRS and CDR2 YFSETQ. The V and J ends lost 0 bases and 8 bases respectively, with 20 bases between them. The chain's CDR3 is CASSLAGRAGAKGELFF. CDR3 coding DNA: TGCGCCAGCAGCTTGGCCGGACGGGCCGGGGCCAAAGGGGAGCTGTTTTTT.

The chain has TRBV5-4 and TRBJ2-1; a possible D gene is TRBD2 (6 bases). The germline CDR1 and CDR2 sequences are SGHNT and YYREEE (reference sequence). The CDR3 covers 13 residues. V lost 3 bases to trimming and J lost 7 bases, with 11 bases between them. The CDR3 protein is CASSYPRGNEQFF. For the CDR3, the DNA is TGTGCCAGCAGCTACCCCCGGGGGAATGAGCAGTTCTTC.

This clonotype was detected many times. V gene TRBV5-1 combines with J gene TRBJ2-3; possibly TRBD2 for D (6 bases). The V end was cut by 2 bases, the J end by 1 base, with 8 bases between. Germline-derived CDR1 and CDR2 are SGHRS and YFSETQ. The CDR3 consists of 14 residues. The CDR3 nucleotides are TGCGCCAGCAGCTTCCCGGGGGGCACAGATACGCAGTATTTT. This codes for CASSFPGGTDTQYF.

The chain employs TRBV5-1 and TRBJ1-4, with D maybe TRBD1 (5 bases). There are 16 residues in the CDR3. Trimming left V 4 bases short and J 2 bases short, with 15 bases between. Germline assignment: CDR1 SGHRS and CDR2 YFSETQ. CDR3 in DNA: TGCGCCAGCAGCCTCTCCGGGGCAGTGACTAATGAAAAACTGTTTTTT. Residues: CASSLSGAVTNEKLFF.

The sample holds many counts of this clonotype. The rearrangement uses TRBV5-1 and TRBJ1-6; 9 nucleotides line up with TRBD1. The CDR3 totals 14 residues. Looked up from germline, CDR1 is SGHRS and CDR2 is YFSETQ. V shed 4 bases and J 9 bases; nucleotides not matched to a gene: 5. The CDR3 region has the DNA TGCGCCAGCAGCGCGGGACAGGGAAGTTCACCCCTCCACTTT. It specifies CASSAGQGSSPLHF.

This sequence joins TRBV11-2 and TRBJ2-6, with D maybe TRBD2 (5 bases). CDR3 length: 15 residues. The V gene lost 8 bases and the J gene lost 3 bases, with 14 bases spanning the gap. Germline V gives CDR1 SGHAT, CDR2 FQNNGV. As DNA, the CDR3 is TGTGCCAGCGCCCCGGACGGGATTGGGGCCAACGTCCTGACTTTC. Translated, it gives CASAPDGIGANVLTF.

This clonotype was recorded a few times. The J gene is TRBJ1-1, the V gene TRBV3-1, with D tentatively TRBD1 (5 bases). V lost 1 base and J 5 bases, leaving 17 bases between the germline ends. The CDR3 loop spans 16 amino acids. Germline lookup yields CDR1 LGHDT and CDR2 YNNKEL (reference sequence). CDR3 region: CASSQGGGSPRTEAFF. As DNA, the CDR3 is TGTGCCAGCAGCCAAGGGGGGGGGTCGCCTCGGACTGAAGCTTTCTTT.

The rearrangement links TRBV4-3 to TRBJ2-2; no reliable D call. This CDR3 contains 15 residues. The V gene lost 4 bases and the J gene lost 0 bases, with 9 bases spanning the gap. CDR1 is LGHNA and CDR2 is YSLEER in the germline V gene. DNA of the CDR3: TGCGCCAGCAGCCGCGAACTAACGAACACCGGGGAGCTGTTTTTT. This translates into CASSRELTNTGELFF.

This clonotype occurred many times. The V gene is TRBV10-3, the J gene TRBJ1-4; TRBD1 might be the D (5 bases). CDR1 ENHRY and CDR2 SYGVKD come from the germline V gene. Trimming took 4 bases from V and 6 from J, leaving 12 bases between them. The CDR3 spans 14 residues. This CDR3 reads CAISGGGGDEKLFF. The CDR3 DNA sequence: TGTGCCATCAGTGGAGGCGGAGGGGATGAAAAACTGTTTTTT.

This clonotype came up a few times. This chain links TRBV4-3 with TRBJ1-2; 9 positions agree with TRBD1. This CDR3 contains 16 residues. CDR1 is LGHNA, CDR2 YSLEER, per germline. Trimming cost V 4 bases and J 6 bases; bases outside gene matches: 12. As DNA, the CDR3 is TGCGCCAGCAGCCTATCCTCGACAGGGGGTATTGATGGCTACACCTTC. It codes for CASSLSSTGGIDGYTF.

The chain combines TRBV4-3 with TRBJ2-3; the D gene could be TRBD1 or TRBD2 (5 bases each). The germline V and J ends were trimmed by 3 bases and 2 bases, with 21 bases remaining between them. CDR1 and CDR2 (germline): LGHNA, YSLEER. The CDR3 runs to 18 residues. DNA of the CDR3: TGCGCCAGCAGCCAGAGGGCCCCGGGACCCGGGGACACAGATACGCAGTATTTT. The encoded protein is CASSQRAPGPGDTDTQYF.

The chain links TRBV28 to TRBJ1-5; D ambiguous. The germline V and J ends were trimmed by 6 bases and 3 bases, with 9 bases remaining between them. The CDR3 spans 13 residues. Looked up from germline, CDR1 is MDHEN and CDR2 is SYDVKM. This CDR3 is CASRRGYNQPQHF. CDR3 nucleotide sequence: TGTGCCAGCAGACGGGGTTACAATCAGCCCCAGCATTTT. Filled out from reference TRBV28 and TRBJ1-5, the complete variable domain reads DVKVTQSSRYLVKRTGEKVFLECVQDMDHENMFWYRQDPGLGLRLIYFSYDVKMKEKGDIPEGYSVSREKKERFSLILESASTNQTSMYLCASRRGYNQPQHFGDGTRLSIL.

Many counts were recorded for this clonotype. This chain links TRBV20-1 with TRBJ2-7; D is unresolved. Germline CDR1 and CDR2: DFQATT and SNEGSKA (reference sequence). Trimming shortened V by 4 bases and J by 0 bases, and 13 bases separated the two germline ends. CDR3 length: 14 residues. CDR3 DNA: TGCAGTGCTACCCCCCCCGGATCCTCCTACGAGCAGTACTTC. Translating gives CSATPPGSSYEQYF.

The chain is built from TRBV7-9 and TRBJ2-5; D tentatively reads TRBD1 or TRBD2 (6 bases each). The CDR3 spans 16 residues. Trimming removed 1 base at V and 1 base at J, with 13 bases between. CDR1 is SEHNR and CDR2 is FQNEAQ in the germline V gene (reference sequence). This chain's CDR3 is CASSLGVGGPQETQYF. CDR3 bases: TGTGCCAGCAGCTTAGGGGTAGGGGGGCCCCAAGAGACCCAGTACTTC.

This clonotype has ten or more counts. The V gene is TRBV5-6, the J gene TRBJ1-6; possibly TRBD1 for D (5 bases). V was pared by 3 bases and J by 1 base, with 17 bases between. The CDR3 spans 18 residues. Germline CDR1 and CDR2: SGHDT and YYEEEE. CDR3 amino acids: CASSYGTAAESYNSPLHF. The CDR3 region has the DNA TGTGCCAGCAGCTACGGGACGGCCGCGGAGTCCTATAATTCACCCCTCCACTTT. The whole variable domain, remainder taken from reference TRBV5-6 and TRBJ1-6, is DAGVTQSPTHLIKTRGQQVTLRCSPKSGHDTVSWYQQALGQGPQFIFQYYEEEERQRGNFPDRFSGHQFPNYSSELNVNALLLGDSALYLCASSYGTAAESYNSPLHFGNGTRLTVT.